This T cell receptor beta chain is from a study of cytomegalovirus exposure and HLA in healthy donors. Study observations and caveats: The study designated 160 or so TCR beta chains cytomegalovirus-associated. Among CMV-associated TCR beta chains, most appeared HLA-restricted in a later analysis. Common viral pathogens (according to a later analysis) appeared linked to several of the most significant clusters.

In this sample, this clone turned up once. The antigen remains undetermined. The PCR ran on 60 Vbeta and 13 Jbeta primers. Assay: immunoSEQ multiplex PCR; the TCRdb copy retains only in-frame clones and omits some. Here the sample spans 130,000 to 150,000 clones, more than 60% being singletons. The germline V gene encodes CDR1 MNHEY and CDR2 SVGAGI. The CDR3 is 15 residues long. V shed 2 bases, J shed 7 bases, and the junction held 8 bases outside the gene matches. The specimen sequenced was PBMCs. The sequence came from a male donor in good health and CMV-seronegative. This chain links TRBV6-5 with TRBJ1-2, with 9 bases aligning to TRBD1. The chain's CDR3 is CASSYGTQGAAGYTF. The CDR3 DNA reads TGTGCCAGCAGTTACGGGACACAGGGGGCGGCTGGCTACACCTTC.